This T cell receptor beta chain appears in the sequencing data of a study of blood T cells in healthy people across ages. Regarding the study as a whole: TCR beta diversity was tightly associated with the proportion of naive T cells. A greater number of naive CD4+ cells and higher diversity distinguished long-lived donors from aged donors. The study regarded diversity estimates from one million T cells as underestimates. As age increased, TCR beta diversity per million T cells fell in a roughly linear fashion.

This clonotype was counted between two and nine times. Its antigen remains unidentified. One junction end does not reproduce the germline sequence, and a read error may be involved. Then a second PCR, running roughly 7 to 11 cycles, was carried out with a sample-barcoded 5' primer and a J-beta primer mix. TCRdb independently ran MiXCR on the 5' RACE reads; one entry per CDR3 protein. The sample holds about a million distinct CDR3 sequences; roughly 51% are singletons and the top ten take about a fifth. The CDR3 is made up of 11 amino acids. Sequencing was carried out using blood. The TCR originated in a woman in her sixties or seventies in good health. This chain links TRBV12-3 or TRBV12-4 with TRBJ2-3; D ambiguous. The CDR3 coding sequence is TGTGCCAGCAGCACCACAGATGCGCAGTATTTT. As protein: CASSTTDAQYF.